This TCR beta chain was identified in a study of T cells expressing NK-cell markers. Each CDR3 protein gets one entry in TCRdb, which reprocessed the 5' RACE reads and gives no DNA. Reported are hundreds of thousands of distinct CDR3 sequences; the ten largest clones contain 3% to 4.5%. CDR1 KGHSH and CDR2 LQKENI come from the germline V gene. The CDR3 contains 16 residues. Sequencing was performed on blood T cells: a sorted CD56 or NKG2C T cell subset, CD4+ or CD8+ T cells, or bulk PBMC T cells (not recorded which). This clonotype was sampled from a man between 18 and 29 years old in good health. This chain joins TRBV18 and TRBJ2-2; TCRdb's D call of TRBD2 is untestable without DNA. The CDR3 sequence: CASSQARQEYTGELFF.